This T cell receptor beta chain was obtained from a study of immune evolution from preneoplasia to lung adenocarcinoma listed by TCRdb under 2021. Background on the whole study: HLA loss of heterozygosity was observed in around 7%, 15% and 35% of AIS, MIA and ADC lesions, respectively, and was not observed in any AAH lesions. Immune contexture across lung adenocarcinoma precursors and invasive adenocarcinoma was profiled using immune gene expression, TCR sequencing and multiplex immunofluorescence. Resected precursor lesions (AAH, AIS, MIA) and invasive adenocarcinomas were compared with paired morphologically normal lung tissue. The sample size depended on which specimens were available, not on a prior power calculation. The immune data were integrated with whole exome sequencing and methylation data obtained from the same cohort of nodules. The overall cohort was made up of some 49 patients with pulmonary nodules who had surgical resection. A total of more than 40 patients contributed TCR sequencing data. The study reported that approximately 98 samples were used for TCR sequencing. POLYSOLVER was used to infer class I HLA alleles from exome data, and LOHHLA was used to detect allele-specific HLA loss.

Patients underwent resection in Japan or China between about 2013 and 2017. The histologic diagnosis of each case was independently confirmed on H&E slides by two lung cancer pathologists. Premalignant or tumor cells were enriched for nucleic acid extraction by macro-dissection performed after pathologic assessment. DNA was isolated from FFPE tissue using the AllPrep DNA/RNA FFPE Kit. Using the immunoSEQ hsTCRbeta Kit, TCR beta CDR3 regions were sequenced from DNA. The published analysis was carried out like this. TCR sequencing data were analysed with the ImmunoSEQ Analyzer. T cell clonality was defined as 1 minus Pielou's evenness, calculated on productive rearrangements. T cell diversity was measured with the inverse Simpson index on productive templates. T cell density was expressed as TCR beta template counts normalized to usable DNA, with usable DNA estimated by amplifying and sequencing housekeeping genes. TCR metrics were compared across histologic stages using two-sided Kruskal-Wallis tests. TCRdb took this table from immuneACCESS and kept in-frame rearrangements with V and J called. Such tables lack part of the clones; where checked against another copy, unresolved V genes explain under half of the gap, and the rest is unexplained. V and J calls and clone size are those listed in that table; D and trimming were worked out from the DNA. This sample lists several thousand clones; over 65% were detected once. About 8% of the sample comes from the top ten.

The study at large found these results: Compared with EGFR-mutant or double wild-type lesions, KRAS-mutant nodules had the highest T cell clonality. Top T cell clone frequencies were highest in normal lung and appeared to decrease progressively from AAH through AIS, MIA and invasive adenocarcinoma. Because all patients were from Japan and China, applicability to Western populations was uncertain. Findings were based on association rather than direct causation; larger cohorts with long-term follow-up and longitudinal biopsies were deemed needed. Clonality was highest in normal lung, while later-stage lesions appeared to have lower clonality but higher T cell density and diversity.

Cut back by 5 bases and 4 bases, the V and J ends lie 15 bases apart. CDR3 length: 14 amino acids, cysteine to phenylalanine. Only the CDR3 portion is preserved as DNA: 42 bases, with reading frame beginning at the first base. The CDR1 and CDR2 encoded by the germline V gene (reference sequence) are MNHEY and SMNVEV. As for this clone: Its antigen is unknown. No much larger clone exists at a distance of one base, and base qualities are not known.

Sequenced: FFPE atypical adenomatous hyperplasia tissue from the lung. The cell subset or site label corresponds to: atypical adenomatous hyperplasia (AAH), lung preneoplasia. The chain is encoded by TRBV27 joined to TRBJ2-7, and possibly TRBD1, on 5 matching bases. This TCR came from a donor older than 65 with lung adenocarcinoma. Some clones in this sample may be carry-over from other donors' samples. The sequenced DNA: TGTGCCAGCAGTCCTACAGGAGATGGGTACGAGCAGTACTTC. Protein translation: CASSPTGDGYEQYF.